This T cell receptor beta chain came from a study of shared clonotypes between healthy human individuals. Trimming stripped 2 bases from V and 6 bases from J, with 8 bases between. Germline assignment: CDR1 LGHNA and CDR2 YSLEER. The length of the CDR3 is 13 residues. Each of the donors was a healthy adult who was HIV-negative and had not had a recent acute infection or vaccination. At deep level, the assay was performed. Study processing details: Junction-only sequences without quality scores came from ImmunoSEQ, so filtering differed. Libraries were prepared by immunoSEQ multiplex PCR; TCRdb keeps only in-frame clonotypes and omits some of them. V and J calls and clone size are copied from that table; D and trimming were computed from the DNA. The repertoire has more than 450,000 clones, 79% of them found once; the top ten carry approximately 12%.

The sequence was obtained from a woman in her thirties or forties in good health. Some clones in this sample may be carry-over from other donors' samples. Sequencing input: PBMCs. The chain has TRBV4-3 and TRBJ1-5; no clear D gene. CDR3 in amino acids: CASSQIRGQPQHF. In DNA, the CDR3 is TGCGCCAGCAGCCAAATTCGGGGTCAGCCCCAGCATTTT.